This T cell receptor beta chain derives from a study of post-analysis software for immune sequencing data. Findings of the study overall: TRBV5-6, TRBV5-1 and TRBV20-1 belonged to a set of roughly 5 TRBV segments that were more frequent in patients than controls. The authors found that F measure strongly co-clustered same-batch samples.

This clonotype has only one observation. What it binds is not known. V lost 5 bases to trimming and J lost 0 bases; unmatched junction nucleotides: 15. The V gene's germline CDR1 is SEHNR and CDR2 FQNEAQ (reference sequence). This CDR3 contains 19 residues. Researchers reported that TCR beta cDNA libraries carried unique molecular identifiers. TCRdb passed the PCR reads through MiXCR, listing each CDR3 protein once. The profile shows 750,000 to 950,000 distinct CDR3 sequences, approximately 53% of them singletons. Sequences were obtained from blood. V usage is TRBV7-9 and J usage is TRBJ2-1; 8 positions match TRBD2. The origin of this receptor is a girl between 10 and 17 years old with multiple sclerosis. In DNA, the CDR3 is TGTGCCAGCAGCCCTCTAGCGGTCCGGGCGGGAGGCTCCTACAATGAGCAGTTCTTC. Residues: CASSPLAVRAGGSYNEQFF.